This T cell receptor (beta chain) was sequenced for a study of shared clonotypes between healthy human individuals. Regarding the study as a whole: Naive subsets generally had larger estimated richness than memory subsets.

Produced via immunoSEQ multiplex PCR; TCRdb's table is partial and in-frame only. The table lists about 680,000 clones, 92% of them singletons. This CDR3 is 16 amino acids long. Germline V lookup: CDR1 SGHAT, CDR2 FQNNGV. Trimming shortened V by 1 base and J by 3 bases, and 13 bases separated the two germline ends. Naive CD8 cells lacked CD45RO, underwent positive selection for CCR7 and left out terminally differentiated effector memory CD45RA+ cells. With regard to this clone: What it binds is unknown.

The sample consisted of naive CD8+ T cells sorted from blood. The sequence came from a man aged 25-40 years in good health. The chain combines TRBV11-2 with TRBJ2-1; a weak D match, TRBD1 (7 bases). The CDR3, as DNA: TGTGCCAGCAGCTTAGGGGCAGGGGGAGGCTACAATGAGCAGTTCTTC. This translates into CASSLGAGGGYNEQFF.